This TCR beta chain was captured by sequencing in a study of shared clonotypes between healthy human individuals (dated by TCRdb to 2020 to 2021). In the study overall: The cohort comprised a couple of women and a few men aged 18 to 49 years. Per donor, three plates each were used for CD4 naive and CD4 memory, two for CD8 naive, and one for CD8 memory. Blood TCR repertoires of five healthy adults were deeply sequenced to estimate repertoire size and the extent of clonotype sharing between individuals. To increase sequencing depth and limit assay-specific biases, different laboratories used diverse techniques to prepare libraries and sequence TCR repertoires. Between about 0.8 and 9 billion PBMCs per donor were obtained by leukapheresis.

Using the deep immunoSEQ assay, multiplex PCR amplified TCR CDR3 regions from genomic DNA. Genomic DNA extracted from each cell subset was distributed evenly over all wells of several immunoSEQ 96-well plates, and each plate served as one replicate. For sorted subsets, 200 to 250 ng of genomic DNA, equivalent to 25,000 to 35,000 T cell genomes, went into each replicate PCR. The purified libraries were quantified using a Qubit 3.0 fluorometer, sized with a Bioanalyzer 2100, and then quantified again using the KAPA Library Quantification kit. A separate single-read 150-cycle Illumina NextSeq 550 flow cell was used to sequence each immunoSEQ 96-well plate. As for the original processing: Because the immunoSEQ output held only junctional sequences and lacked quality scores, the filtering could not match the filtering applied to full-length reads. Sequences were annotated with PyIR, a Python wrapper for IgBLAST v1.9, and V/J genes and CDR3 were assigned using IMGT germline references. Reads were removed for weak V/J assignments (E-value above 1e-6), missing CDR3, stop codons, out-of-frame junctions, or ambiguous translated residues. A V3J clonotype was defined by an identical inferred V gene, J gene, and CDR3 amino acid sequence. Percentage overlap between repertoires was calculated by dividing the number of shared unique clonotypes by the size of the smaller repertoire. Richness of each repertoire was evaluated using RTK rarefaction, the Chao1 estimator, and Recon v2.1 estimates of unobserved clonotypes. Generation probabilities for all TCRbeta clonotypes obtained by the gDNA method from a handful of donors were computed using OLGA. TCRdb's version of the immuneACCESS table is confined to in-frame rearrangements and falls short of the full clone set. An unresolved V gene accounts for under half of the shortfall where checked; the remainder is of unknown origin. V and J calls plus clone size are reproduced from that table; the DNA served to infer D and trimming. Here the sample has more than 550,000 clones; around 91% occur a single time. Clones ranked in the top ten supply 30% to 40% of the sample.

CDR1 and CDR2, looked up from the germline V gene, are MDHEN and SYDVKM. Between the V and J ends, shortened by 3 bases and 3 bases respectively, the junction contains 14 bases. From cysteine to phenylalanine, the CDR3 is 16 amino acids long. Only the CDR3 part of the read is kept: 48 bases, read in frame from the first base. Overall study outcomes, separate from this receptor: Only blood was sampled, and tissue TCR repertoires likely differ from those in blood. Pairwise subsampling indicated that sequencing depth was expected to affect the degree of clonotype sharing among donors. Even with the large sequencing depth, rarefaction of the sorted-subset datasets indicated that sequencing was incomplete. Around 5% of naive CD4, 3.5% of naive CD8, roughly 2.4% of memory CD4, and about 0.4% of memory CD8 clonotypes were shared across several donors. Naive subsets generally had larger estimated clonotype richness than memory subsets. The genetic and exposure-history diversity represented was limited by the small number of donors. Compared with non-shared clonotypes, clonotypes shared by all four sorted-subset donors had higher generation probabilities.

Donors were healthy HIV-negative adults with no recently reported acute infections or vaccinations. Every donor was a Caucasian adult residing in Nashville, Tennessee, USA. CD8 memory samples consisted of magnetically selected CD45RO+ cells combined with CCR7-negative CD45RA+ effector memory (TemRA) cells. After blood collection by leukapheresis, PBMCs were isolated using Ficoll-Histopaque density gradient centrifugation and then cryopreserved in the vapor phase of liquid nitrogen. Purity and quantity of every magnetically sorted T cell population were checked by analytical flow cytometry. Genomic DNA was isolated from every sorted fraction and measured by UV absorbance on a Nanodrop 2000c. On this clone itself: The clone's antigen remains unknown. Within one base of it there is no much larger clone, and no base qualities were kept.

The chain was built from TRBV28 and TRBJ2-2; no D segment can be confidently identified. Sequences were obtained from memory CD8+ T cells from PBMCs. Per the publication, the cell subset or site label means: CD45RO+ cells pooled with CCR7-negative TemRA cells. The source of this sequence is a man between 18 and 29 years old in good health. Some clones in this sample may be carry-over from other donors' samples. The DNA sequence follows: TGTGCCAGCAGTTTTTCGCCGGAATATTACACCGGGGAGCTGTTTTTT. Translation gives CASSFSPEYYTGELFF.